The TCR beta chain described here comes from a study of T cell responses to AZD1222 COVID-19 vaccine. Regarding the study as a whole: Donors, mostly white British, included more females; clonal diversity was possibly underestimated. The study identified only five to seven AZD1222 recipients as seropositive at baseline.

Sequencing was performed with immunoSEQ multiplex PCR; in TCRdb, only in-frame clones are kept and a portion is missing. The sample lists about 54,000 clones, around 92% occurring once. Pooling covered second doses at about 4 or about 12 weeks. The junction had 7 bases not matched to a gene; V was cut back by 4 bases and J by 5 bases. Germline values: CDR1 SEHNR, CDR2 FQNEAQ (reference sequence). The CDR3 covers 15 residues. Comment on this clone: Its antigen is as yet unknown.

The sequence came from an adult who received the AZD1222 COVID-19 vaccine. V and J are TRBV7-9 and TRBJ2-3; 9 bases map to TRBD2. The source material was peripheral blood, sampled 28 days after the second AZD1222 dose. The chain's CDR3 is CASSYQGLAGDTQYF. Written as DNA, the CDR3 is TGTGCCAGCAGCTACCAGGGACTAGCAGGAGATACGCAGTATTTT. Together with reference TRBV7-9 and TRBJ2-3, the CDR3 gives the full variable domain: DTGVSQNPRHKITKRGQNVTFRCDPISEHNRLYWYRQTLGQGPEFLTYFQNEAQLEKSRLLSDRFSAERPKGSFSTLEIQRTEQGDSAMYLCASSYQGLAGDTQYFGPGTRLTVL.